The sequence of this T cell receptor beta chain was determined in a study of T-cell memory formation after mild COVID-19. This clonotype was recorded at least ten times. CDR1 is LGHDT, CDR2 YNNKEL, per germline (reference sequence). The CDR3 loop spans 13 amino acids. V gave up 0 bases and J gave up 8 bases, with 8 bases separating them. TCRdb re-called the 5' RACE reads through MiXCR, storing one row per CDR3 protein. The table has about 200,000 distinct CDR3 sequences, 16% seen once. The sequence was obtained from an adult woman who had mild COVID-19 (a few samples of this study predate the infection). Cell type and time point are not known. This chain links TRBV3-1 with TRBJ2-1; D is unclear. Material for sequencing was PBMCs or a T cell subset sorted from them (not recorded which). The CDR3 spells CASSQDDRHEQFF. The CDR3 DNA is TGTGCCAGCAGCCAAGATGATCGACATGAGCAGTTCTTC.